The source of this T cell receptor (beta chain) is a study of graft-versus-host responses after intestinal transplantation. Study details: Every recipient underwent anti-thymocyte globulin induction, then tacrolimus and steroids for three to four years.

Study-wide findings and caveats: In patients with graft-donor T cell macrochimerism, allograft graft-versus-host to host-versus-graft clonal ratios were high. Declining HvG levels early post-transplant were linked to peak circulating GvH clone levels. There were GvH clones found in recipient marrow, and some of them appeared first in ileum or blood.

V gave up 8 bases and J gave up 11 bases; unmatched junction bases: 12. The CDR3 runs to 13 residues. Germline CDR1 SGHRS, CDR2 YFSETQ. Remarks on this clone: Its matching antigen is unknown.

Assay: immunoSEQ multiplex PCR; the TCRdb copy retains only in-frame clones and omits some. Of roughly 64,000 clones in the sample, more than 90% were seen once. The sample consisted of unstimulated CD8+ T cells sorted from spleen or lymph node cells, taken before transplant. The chain has TRBV5-1 and TRBJ1-4, with 7 bases fitting TRBD1. This clonotype originated in a human donor who was the organ donor for an intestinal transplant. CDR3 in amino acids: CARLNRGPGKLFF. The DNA for the CDR3 is TGCGCCAGACTGAACAGGGGCCCAGGGAAACTGTTTTTT.